The clone carrying this TCR beta chain has more than one count but fewer than ten. This sample is drawn from a study of T cells in Graves' hyperthyroidism and ophthalmopathy. V gave up 2 bases and J gave up 7 bases; unmatched junction bases: 7. The CDR3 totals 16 residues. Germline V lookup: CDR1 SGHDT, CDR2 YYEEEE. RNA transcripts provided the source from which TCR beta CDR3 regions were amplified. Primed by the HTBI set, a first-round RT-PCR was run on the TCR CDR3. TCRdb redid the calling of the multiplex PCR reads with MiXCR, one entry per CDR3 protein. Of hundreds of thousands of distinct CDR3 sequences in the sample, roughly 20% are singletons; the top ten hold roughly 60%.

Source material: blood. The genes are TRBV5-6 and TRBJ2-5, with TRBD2 matching over 14 bases. The clonotype comes from a man aged 30-40 years with Graves' ophthalmopathy. The CDR3 nucleotides read TGTGCCAGCAGCTTAATTGGGACTAGCGGGAGTGGGACCCAGTACTTC. Translated: CASSLIGTSGSGTQYF.